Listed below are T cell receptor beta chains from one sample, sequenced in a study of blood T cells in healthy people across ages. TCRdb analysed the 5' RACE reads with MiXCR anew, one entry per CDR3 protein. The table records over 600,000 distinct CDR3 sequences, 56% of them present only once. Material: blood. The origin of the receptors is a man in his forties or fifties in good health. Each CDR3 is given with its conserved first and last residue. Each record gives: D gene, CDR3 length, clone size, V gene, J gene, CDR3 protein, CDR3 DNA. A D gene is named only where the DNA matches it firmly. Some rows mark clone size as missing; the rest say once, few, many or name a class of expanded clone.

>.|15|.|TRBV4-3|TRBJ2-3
CASSQEGLGADTQYF
TGCGCCAGCAGCCAAGAAGGACTTGGGGCAGATACGCAGTATTTT
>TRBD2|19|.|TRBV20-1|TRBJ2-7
CSARVLWTSGPSNRYEQYF
TGCAGTGCTAGAGTGCTGTGGACTAGCGGGCCCTCAAACCGCTACGAGCAGTACTTC
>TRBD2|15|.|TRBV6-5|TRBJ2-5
CASSYSSGVKETQYF
TGTGCCAGCAGTTACTCCAGCGGGGTTAAAGAGACCCAGTACTTC
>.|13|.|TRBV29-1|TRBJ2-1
CSCRGPAYNEQFF
TGCAGCTGTCGGGGGCCTGCCTACAATGAGCAGTTCTTC
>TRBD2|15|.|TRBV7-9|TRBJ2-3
CASSQPGRGADTQYF
TGTGCCAGCAGTCAGCCGGGGAGGGGCGCAGATACGCAGTATTTT
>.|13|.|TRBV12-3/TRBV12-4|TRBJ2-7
CASNRPGSYEQYF
TGTGCCAGCAACCGACCGGGCTCCTACGAGCAGTACTTC
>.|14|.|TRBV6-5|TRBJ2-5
CASSLGRAAETQYF
TGTGCCAGCAGCCTAGGACGGGCGGCGGAGACCCAGTACTTC
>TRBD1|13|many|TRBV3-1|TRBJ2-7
CASSQGQTYEQYF
TGTGCCAGCAGCCAGGGACAGACCTACGAGCAGTACTTC
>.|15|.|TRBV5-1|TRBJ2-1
CASSRDTSSYNEQFF
TGCGCCAGCAGCCGGGACACGAGCTCCTACAATGAGCAGTTCTTC
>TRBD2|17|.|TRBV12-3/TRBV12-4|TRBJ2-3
CASSLASSPGGTDTQYF
TGTGCCAGCAGTTTAGCTAGCTCCCCGGGGGGGACAGATACGCAGTATTTT
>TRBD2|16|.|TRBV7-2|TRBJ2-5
CASSLAEAGRGETQYF
TGTGCCAGCAGCTTAGCGGAAGCGGGGAGGGGAGAGACCCAGTACTTC
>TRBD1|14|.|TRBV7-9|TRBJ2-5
CASQPGQGNHEQYF
TGTGCCAGCCAGCCGGGACAGGGGAATCATGAGCAGTACTTC
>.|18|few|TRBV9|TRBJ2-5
CASSVVGSLGSSQETQYF
TGTGCCAGCAGCGTAGTCGGTTCTCTGGGCTCTAGCCAAGAGACCCAGTACTTC
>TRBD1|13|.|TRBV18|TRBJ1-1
CASSTRGQFEAFF
TGTGCCAGCTCAACAAGGGGACAGTTTGAAGCTTTCTTT
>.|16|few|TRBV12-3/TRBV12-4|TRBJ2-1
CASSLAIVAEYNEQFF
TGTGCCAGCAGTTTAGCGATAGTAGCGGAATACAATGAGCAGTTCTTC
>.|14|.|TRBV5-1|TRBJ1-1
CASSPMGGSTEAFF
TGCGCCAGCAGCCCGATGGGGGGTAGCACTGAAGCTTTCTTT
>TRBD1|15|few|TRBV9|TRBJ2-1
CASSVAGGAGNEQFF
TGTGCCAGCAGCGTAGCAGGGGGCGCAGGCAATGAGCAGTTCTTC
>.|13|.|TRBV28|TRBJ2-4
CASRVGTLNIQYF
TGTGCCAGCAGGGTCGGGACGCTAAACATTCAGTACTTC
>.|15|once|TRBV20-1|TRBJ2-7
CSVIAGGRAYNEQYF
TGCAGTGTCATCGCCGGGGGGCGGGCCTACAATGAGCAGTACTTC
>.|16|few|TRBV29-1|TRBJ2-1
CSVEGWEHSSYNEQFF
TGCAGCGTTGAAGGGTGGGAACACAGCTCCTACAATGAGCAGTTCTTC
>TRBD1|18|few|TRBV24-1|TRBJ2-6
CATSDSTGDPSGANVLTF
TGTGCCACCAGTGATTCCACAGGGGACCCCTCTGGGGCCAACGTCCTGACTTTC
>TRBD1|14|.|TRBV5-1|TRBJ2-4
CASSVGQGLAIQYF
TGCGCCAGCAGCGTGGGACAGGGTTTGGCCATTCAGTACTTC
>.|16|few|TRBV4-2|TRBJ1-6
CASSQDPGGDASPLHF
TGTGCCAGCAGCCAAGACCCTGGGGGGGATGCTTCACCCCTCCACTTT
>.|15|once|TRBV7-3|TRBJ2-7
CASSRVALDYNEQYF
TGTGCCAGCAGCCGGGTAGCGTTAGACTACAATGAGCAGTACTTC
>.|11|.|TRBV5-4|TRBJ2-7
CASSIDLEQYF
TGTGCCAGCAGCATCGATTTGGAGCAGTACTTC
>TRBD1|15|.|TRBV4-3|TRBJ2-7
CASSQVQGANYEQYF
TGCGCCAGCAGCCAAGTCCAGGGGGCAAACTACGAGCAGTACTTC
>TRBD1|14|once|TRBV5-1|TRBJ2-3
CASSWTGGADTQYF
TGCGCCAGCAGCTGGACAGGTGGAGCAGATACGCAGTATTTT
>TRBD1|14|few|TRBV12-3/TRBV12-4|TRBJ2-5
CASSWGQTQETQYF
TGTGCCAGCAGCTGGGGACAGACCCAAGAGACCCAGTACTTC
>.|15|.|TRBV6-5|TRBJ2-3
CASRSRDWHTDTQYF
TGTGCCAGCAGGAGCCGGGACTGGCACACAGATACGCAGTATTTT
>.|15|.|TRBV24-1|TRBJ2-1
CATSDLGRQVDEQFF
TGTGCCACCAGTGATTTAGGGCGGCAGGTCGATGAGCAGTTCTTC
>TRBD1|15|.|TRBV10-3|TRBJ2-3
CAISESGQGSDTQYF
TGTGCCATCAGTGAGTCGGGACAGGGGTCAGATACGCAGTATTTT
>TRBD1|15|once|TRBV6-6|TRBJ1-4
CASSSRQGAHEKLFF
TGTGCCAGCAGTTCAAGACAGGGGGCTCATGAAAAACTGTTTTTT
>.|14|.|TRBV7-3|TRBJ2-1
CASSDPEGVNEQFF
TGTGCCAGCAGTGACCCCGAGGGGGTCAATGAGCAGTTCTTC
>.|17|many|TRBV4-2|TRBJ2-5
CASSPQNPAGFQETQYF
TGTGCCAGCAGCCCCCAAAATCCGGCGGGATTCCAAGAGACCCAGTACTTC